These 21 T cell receptor beta chains were all obtained from the same sample, sequenced in a study of cytomegalovirus exposure and HLA in healthy donors. The PCR was carried out with 60 Vbeta primers and 13 Jbeta primers. Method: immunoSEQ multiplex PCR; TCRdb's copy keeps in-frame clones and lacks some. The repertoire table contains about 150,000 clones. Source material: PBMCs. These TCRs come from a woman in her forties or fifties in good health and CMV-seronegative.

This chain connects TRBV5-1 to TRBJ2-7; D might be TRBD2 (6 bases). The V and J ends lost 4 bases and 5 bases respectively, with 16 bases between them. CDR3 size: 14 residues. Germline V lookup: CDR1 SGHRS, CDR2 YFSETQ. CDR3 amino acids: CASSLLGGVDEQYF. In nucleotides, the CDR3 is TGCGCCAGCAGCCTTCTGGGGGGTGTCGACGAGCAGTACTTC.

A remark on this clone: Likely a read error: the CDR3 ends without its conserved phenylalanine or tryptophan. The gene calls are TRBV7-9 and TRBJ1-1; 7 bases agree with TRBD1. The germline gives CDR1 SEHNR, CDR2 FQNEAQ (reference sequence). The V gene end was trimmed by 1 base and the J gene end by 7 bases; junction bases not matched to a gene: 6. The CDR3 consists of 14 residues. DNA of the CDR3: TGTGCCAGCAGCTTAGTCGAGGGGGCGAGTGAAGCTTTCCTT. Translation: CASSLVEGASEAFL.

The chain recombines TRBV6-5 with TRBJ2-7, with TRBD1 matching 7 bases. The CDR3 sequence is 15 residues long. Germline trimming cut 2 bases from V and 0 bases from J; bases unmatched to any gene: 4. Looked up from germline, CDR1 is MNHEY and CDR2 is SVGAGI. The CDR3 DNA reads as TGTGCCAGCAGTTACGAGGGGGCTCACTCCTACGAGCAGTACTTC. It codes for CASSYEGAHSYEQYF.

As to this clone: One junction end does not reproduce the germline sequence, and a read error may be involved. The genes are TRBV7-7 and TRBJ2-5, with a tentative D call TRBD1 (5 bases). This CDR3 spans 12 amino acids. Germline CDR1 SSHAT, CDR2 FNYEAQ (reference sequence). CDR3 residues: CASSPQGETQYF. As DNA, the CDR3 is TGTGCTAGCAGCCCCCAGGGAGAGACCCAGTACTTC. Full variable domain (missing parts from reference TRBV7-7 and TRBJ2-5): GAGVSQSPRYKVTKRGQDVTLRCDPISSHATLYWYQQALGQGPEFLTYFNYEAQPDKSGLPSDRFSAERPEGSISTLTIQRTEQRDSAMYRCASSPQGETQYFGPGTRLLVL.

V is TRBV7-3 and J is TRBJ1-5; tentative D call: TRBD1 (6 bases). Trimming took 5 bases from V and 4 from J, leaving 12 bases between them. Germline CDR1 and CDR2: SGHTA and FQGTGA. The length of the CDR3 is 14 residues. Written as DNA, the CDR3 is TGTGCCAGCAGCCTGGGGACAAATAATCAGCCCCAGCATTTT. Translating gives CASSLGTNNQPQHF.

The V gene is TRBV13, the J gene TRBJ2-3; a weak D match, TRBD1 (6 bases). The V end was cut by 5 bases, the J end by 5 bases, with 17 bases between. The CDR3 sequence is 15 residues long. Germline-derived CDR1 and CDR2 are PRHDT and FYEKMQ (reference sequence). CDR3 sequence: CASSTVLGAGDTQYF. CDR3 nucleotides: TGTGCCAGCAGCACCGTTCTGGGGGCGGGAGATACGCAGTATTTT.

The V gene is TRBV11-2, the J gene TRBJ2-2; TRBD1 aligns across 7 bases. Germline V gives CDR1 SGHAT, CDR2 FQNNGV. CDR3 size: 14 residues. Trimming took 8 bases from V and 6 from J; bases not matched to a gene: 9. CDR3: CASGLGQLPGELFF. The CDR3 DNA reads as TGTGCCAGCGGATTGGGACAGCTACCCGGGGAGCTGTTTTTT.

V and J are TRBV4-3 and TRBJ2-3, with 12 bases identical to TRBD2. Looked up from germline, CDR1 is LGHNA and CDR2 is YSLEER. V trimming: 0 bases; J trimming: 4 bases; junction bases outside the gene matches: 5. CDR3 length equals 17 residues. CDR3 region: CASSQDTSGRISDTQYF. CDR3 coding DNA: TGCGCCAGCAGCCAAGACACTAGCGGGAGGATCTCAGATACGCAGTATTTT.

The chain carries TRBV7-9 and TRBJ1-6, with 7 bases matching TRBD1. The germline CDR1 and CDR2 sequences are SEHNR and FQNEAQ (reference sequence). The CDR3 sequence is 14 residues long. With V trimmed by 0 bases and J by 8 bases, 1 base remained unmatched. CDR3 DNA: TGTGCCAGCAGCTTAGCAGGGGGCGATTCACCCCTCCACTTT. It translates to CASSLAGGDSPLHF.

Points on this clone: The junction does not match germline at one end; this may be a read error. The rearrangement links TRBV27 to TRBJ2-6, with D perhaps TRBD2 (5 bases). Looked up from germline, CDR1 is MNHEY and CDR2 is SMNVEV (reference sequence). This CDR3 has 15 residues. CDR3 region: CASSLDYSGANVLTF. The CDR3 nucleotides are TGTGCCAGCAGTTTAGACTACTCTGGAGCCAACGTCCTGACTTTC.

This chain links TRBV28 with TRBJ2-7, with 10 bases fitting TRBD2. Germline V lookup: CDR1 MDHEN, CDR2 SYDVKM. V shed 5 bases and J 5 bases; nucleotides not matched to a gene: 9. CDR3 length: 15 residues. The CDR3 region has the DNA TGTGCCAGCAGTCCCCGGGCTAGCGGGAGTAACGAGCAGTACTTC. This translates into CASSPRASGSNEQYF.

The chain recombines TRBV5-4 with TRBJ1-2, with D hard to call. The V and J ends lost 1 base and 3 bases respectively, with 7 bases between them. The CDR3 runs to 13 residues. CDR1 is SGHNT and CDR2 is YYREEE in the germline V gene (reference sequence). CDR3 DNA: TGTGCCAGCAGCTTGTCGAGAGACTATGGCTACACCTTC. Amino acid sequence: CASSLSRDYGYTF.

This chain links TRBV9 with TRBJ1-2; 8 bases are a match to TRBD1. CDR3 size: 15 residues. Germline-derived CDR1 and CDR2 are SGDLS and YYNGEE. J was trimmed by 5 bases and V by 4 bases; bases with no gene match: 10. DNA for the CDR3: TGTGCCAGCAGCCCTAATCGGACAGGGCTATATGGCTACACCTTC. Residues: CASSPNRTGLYGYTF.

The chain joins TRBV7-9 to TRBJ1-4, with TRBD1 as a possible D gene (5 bases). V lost 0 bases, J lost 7 bases, and 12 bases lay in between. Germline V lookup: CDR1 SEHNR, CDR2 FQNEAQ (reference sequence). The CDR3 sequence is 15 residues long. The CDR3 DNA reads as TGTGCCAGCAGCTTAGCTCGACGTCAGGGTGAAAAACTGTTTTTT. This translates into CASSLARRQGEKLFF. Full variable domain (outside the CDR3, taken from reference TRBV7-9 and TRBJ1-4): DTGVSQNPRHKITKRGQNVTFRCDPISEHNRLYWYRQTLGQGPEFLTYFQNEAQLEKSRLLSDRFSAERPKGSFSTLEIQRTEQGDSAMYLCASSLARRQGEKLFFGSGTQLSVL.

The V call is TRBV2, the J call TRBJ1-4, with D tentatively TRBD1 (5 bases). CDR1 is SNHLY, CDR2 FYNNEI, per germline. V lost 2 bases, J lost 8 bases, and 15 bases lay in between. The CDR3 consists of 15 residues. Here the CDR3 reads CASSEPRVAEEKLFF. In DNA, the CDR3 is TGTGCCAGCAGTGAACCCAGGGTGGCTGAAGAAAAACTGTTTTTT.

The CDR3 is CASSPGQGAIQGVGVNEQFF. Written as DNA, the CDR3 is TGTGCCAGCTCACCGGGACAGGGGGCGATCCAGGGGGTAGGTGTCAATGAGCAGTTCTTC. The chain carries TRBV18 and TRBJ2-1; TRBD1 agrees at 12 bases. The CDR3 length is 20 residues. Germline assignment: CDR1 KGHSH and CDR2 LQKENI. V was clipped by 3 bases and J by 6 bases; unmatched bases: 18.

The CDR3 bases are TGTGCCAGCAGCCAACAGACTAGCGGGGGGGTCACAGATACGCAGTATTTT. The encoded protein is CASSQQTSGGVTDTQYF. The chain employs TRBV4-2 and TRBJ2-3; 14 bases are a match to TRBD2. Germline V lookup: CDR1 LGHNA, CDR2 YNFKEQ. The CDR3 consists of 17 residues. The trim removed 2 bases at V and 2 bases at J, leaving 3 bases unmatched.

The genes are TRBV7-2 and TRBJ1-1; D unclear. The CDR3 contains 16 residues. Germline V gene sequence: CDR1 SGHTA, CDR2 FQGNSA. The V end lost 5 bases, the J end lost 5 bases, and 21 bases lay between the germline ends. The CDR3 DNA sequence: TGTGCCAGCAGCCTGACCCCAAGGAGGTCGGGGACTGAAGCTTTCTTT. This encodes CASSLTPRRSGTEAFF. Drawing the rest from reference TRBV7-2 and TRBJ1-1, the complete variable domain is GAGVSQSPSNKVTEKGKDVELRCDPISGHTALYWYRQSLGQGLEFLIYFQGNSAPDKSGLPSDRFSAERTGGSVSTLTIQRTQQEDSAVYLCASSLTPRRSGTEAFFGQGTRLTVV.

V and J are TRBV7-9 and TRBJ1-4; perhaps TRBD1 as D (5 bases). CDR3 length: 17 amino acids. The germline gives CDR1 SEHNR, CDR2 FQNEAQ (reference sequence). Trimming pared 3 bases from V and 3 bases from J, leaving 17 bases between. The CDR3: CASSFPGRGSPNEKLFF. CDR3 coding DNA: TGTGCCAGCAGCTTTCCGGGGAGGGGCAGCCCTAATGAAAAACTGTTTTTT.

The chain recombines TRBV6-5 with TRBJ1-1; D remains unclear. From germline, CDR1 is MNHEY and CDR2 SVGAGI. This CDR3 is built from 14 residues. V was shortened by 3 bases and J by 1 base, with 9 bases between the two germline ends. The CDR3 sequence: CASSYTVTNTEAFF. CDR3 nucleotides: TGTGCCAGCAGTTATACAGTAACGAACACTGAAGCTTTCTTT.

This chain's CDR3 is CASSLTGVTANEQYF. In DNA, the CDR3 is TGTGCCAGCAGCTTGACGGGGGTCACCGCGAACGAGCAGTACTTC. This chain uses TRBV5-6 with TRBJ2-7, with D possibly being TRBD2 (6 bases). CDR3 length: 15 residues. V was clipped by 1 base and J by 5 bases, with 16 bases between them. Germline V gene sequence: CDR1 SGHDT, CDR2 YYEEEE. The complete variable domain, with remaining parts taken from reference TRBV5-6 and TRBJ2-7, reads DAGVTQSPTHLIKTRGQQVTLRCSPKSGHDTVSWYQQALGQGPQFIFQYYEEEERQRGNFPDRFSGHQFPNYSSELNVNALLLGDSALYLCASSLTGVTANEQYFGPGTRLTVT.